These T cell receptor beta chains were read from a single sample in a study of identical twins. TCRdb re-analysed the 5' RACE reads in MiXCR, keeping a single row per CDR3 protein. The table includes roughly 750,000 distinct CDR3 sequences, around 20% detected once. These data were also filed under a second study, of T cells expressing NK-cell markers.

Material: PBMCs. These receptors were collected from a woman aged 18-29 years in good health. CDR3s include the opening cysteine and the closing phenylalanine or tryptophan. Each record gives: J gene, D gene, clone size, V gene, CDR3 protein, CDR3 DNA. A D gene is named only where the DNA matches it firmly. A row's size may be missing; if present it is once, few, many or a size class.

>TRBJ2-2|-|-|TRBV29-1
CSVESTGELFF
TGCAGCGTTGAAAGCACCGGGGAGCTGTTTTTT
>TRBJ1-1|-|many|TRBV9
CASSARTDTEAFF
TGTGCCAGCAGCGCAAGGACAGACACTGAAGCTTTCTTT
>TRBJ2-1|-|-|TRBV15
CATSRVGSGYNEQFF
TGTGCCACCAGCAGAGTCGGTAGCGGCTACAATGAGCAGTTCTTC
>TRBJ2-7|-|-|TRBV5-1
CASSFSQGTYEQYF
TGCGCCAGCAGCTTCAGTCAGGGAACCTACGAGCAGTACTTC
>TRBJ1-5|TRBD1|few|TRBV15
CATSRDAQGGNQPQHF
TGTGCCACCAGCAGAGATGCTCAGGGGGGCAATCAGCCCCAGCATTTT
>TRBJ2-1|-|few|TRBV13
CASRGDADKQFF
TGTGCCAGCAGGGGGGACGCAGATAAGCAGTTCTTC
>TRBJ2-7|TRBD2|many|TRBV20-1
CSARGQRGSYEQYF
TGCAGTGCTAGAGGGCAGCGGGGATCCTACGAGCAGTACTTC
>TRBJ2-7|TRBD2|-|TRBV5-1
CASSLVTSGLYEQYF
TGCGCCAGCAGCTTGGTAACTAGCGGACTCTACGAGCAGTACTTC
>TRBJ1-2|-|few|TRBV12-3/TRBV12-4
CASSSIRGGGYTF
TGTGCCAGCAGTTCGATCAGGGGTGGAGGCTACACCTTC
>TRBJ2-1|TRBD1|few|TRBV7-9
CASNRGSHYNEQFF
TGTGCCAGCAACAGGGGGAGTCACTACAATGAGCAGTTCTTC
>TRBJ2-7|-|-|TRBV19
CASGNQPGSQYF
TGTGCCAGTGGTAATCAACCGGGCTCGCAGTACTTC
>TRBJ2-7|TRBD2|-|TRBV18
CASSPRTGTSVHEQYF
TGTGCCAGCTCACCCCGGACCGGGACTAGCGTGCACGAGCAGTACTTC
>TRBJ2-1|-|few|TRBV20-1
CSARDRPGRYEQFF
TGCAGTGCTAGAGATCGACCGGGGAGGTATGAGCAGTTCTTC
>TRBJ1-1|-|few|TRBV5-1
CASSFQGRDTEAFF
TGCGCCAGCAGTTTCCAGGGTCGGGATACTGAAGCTTTCTTT